The clone carrying this T cell receptor (beta chain) was seen only a few times. V was clipped by 5 bases and J by 4 bases, with 9 bases between them. The CDR3 length is 14 residues. CDR1 and CDR2 (germline): SGHVS, FNYEAQ. This specimen belongs to a study of blood T cell repertoires in COVID-19. Study as a whole: The origin of the acute and convalescent COVID-19 samples was the United States, Italy and Spain. The analysed material was cDNA or gDNA that came from T cells, B-cell-depleted T cells, or PBMCs.

Per the original methods: Nucleated cell counts were estimated from reference gene primer amplification. Assay used: immunoSEQ multiplex PCR; TCRdb lists only in-frame clones, some missing. V, J and clone size derive from that table, while D and trimming were established from the DNA sequence. The sample lists tens of thousands of clones, roughly 80% occurring once. What was sequenced was peripheral blood. The sequence was obtained from an older woman with acute or convalescent COVID-19. The chain is built from TRBV7-6 and TRBJ1-6; D possibly corresponds to TRBD1 (6 bases). The CDR3 loop reads CASSTGQYNSPLHF. Written as DNA, the CDR3 is TGTGCCAGCAGCACAGGACAGTATAATTCACCCCTCCACTTT.